Following are 9 T cell receptor beta chains from one sample sequenced in a study of blood T cell repertoires in COVID-19. The protocol was immunoSEQ multiplex PCR, while the TCRdb copy is restricted to in-frame clones and leaves out a portion. Here the sample spans some 300,000 clones, roughly 90% being singletons. Sample: PBMCs or T cells enriched from blood (not recorded which). The source is a woman aged 25-40 years who had recovered from COVID-19.

This clone was picked up one time. V usage is TRBV7-2 and J usage is TRBJ2-3; 10 bases fit TRBD2. With V trimmed by 5 bases and J by 3 bases, 2 bases remained unmatched. CDR3 length equals 14 residues. CDR1 and CDR2 from the germline V gene are SGHTA and FQGNSA. DNA of the CDR3: TGTGCCAGCAGCATTAGCGGGGGGACAGATACGCAGTATTTT. Translating it yields CASSISGGTDTQYF.

This clone was counted between two and nine times. This chain uses TRBV7-7 with TRBJ2-3; 8 positions match TRBD1. The germline V gene encodes CDR1 SSHAT and CDR2 FNYEAQ (reference sequence). The CDR3 is 15 amino acids. Losses at the gene ends were 1 base for V and 0 bases for J; bases not matched to a gene: 0. The CDR3 region is CASSLGTGSTDTQYF. The CDR3 DNA reads TGTGCCAGCAGCTTAGGGACAGGGAGCACAGATACGCAGTATTTT.

This clone was counted once. The chain carries TRBV19 and TRBJ1-1; D is uncertain. Germline V gene sequence: CDR1 LNHDA, CDR2 SQIVND (reference sequence). The CDR3 loop spans 14 amino acids. The germline V and J ends were trimmed by 1 base and 1 base, with 7 bases remaining between them. The CDR3 coding sequence is TGTGCCAGTAGTATAGGGTACGGGAACACTGAAGCTTTCTTT. It encodes CASSIGYGNTEAFF.

The chain couples TRBV9 to TRBJ2-2; 8 bases line up with TRBD2. Germline values: CDR1 SGDLS, CDR2 YYNGEE. CDR3 length: 15 amino acids. V dropped 5 bases and J dropped 4; count of bases not matched to a gene: 7. The CDR3 loop reads CASSGGTRGTGELFF. Here the CDR3 DNA reads TGTGCCAGCAGTGGGGGGACTAGAGGCACCGGGGAGCTGTTTTTT.

The chain carries TRBV5-1 and TRBJ2-1; 7 nucleotides agree with TRBD1. Germline assignment: CDR1 SGHRS and CDR2 YFSETQ. V shed 4 bases and J 4 bases; nucleotides not matched to a gene: 8. CDR3 length: 15 residues. This chain's CDR3 is CASSIEGARYNEQFF. The CDR3 nucleotides read TGCGCCAGCAGCATTGAGGGGGCAAGATACAATGAGCAGTTCTTC.

As concerns this clone: One junction end disagrees with the germline gene, perhaps due to a read error. V gene TRBV10-3 combines with J gene TRBJ1-1; TRBD1 might be the D (5 bases). The germline gives CDR1 ENHRY, CDR2 SYGVKD. This CDR3 contains 15 residues. The CDR3 DNA follows: TGTGCCATCAGTGAGTCGACAAGGGTAAACGCTTTCCAGGGCTTT. It encodes CAISESTRVNAFQGF.

This clone was counted between two and nine times. This chain links TRBV7-2 with TRBJ2-1; possibly TRBD2 for D (6 bases). The V end lost 3 bases, the J end lost 1 base, and 7 bases lay between the germline ends. The germline V gene encodes CDR1 SGHTA and CDR2 FQGNSA. This CDR3 spans 14 amino acids. The CDR3 region is CASSLDYSYNEQFF. DNA of the CDR3: TGTGCCAGCAGCTTGGACTATTCCTACAATGAGCAGTTCTTC.

The rearrangement joins TRBV5-4 to TRBJ1-2; 9 bases are a match to TRBD1. Germline V gives CDR1 SGHNT, CDR2 YYREEE (reference sequence). This CDR3 spans 14 amino acids. Germline trimming cut 3 bases from V and 8 bases from J; bases unmatched to any gene: 8. CDR3 bases: TGTGCCAGCAGCTCTCCGGGACAGGGCGGCGGCTACACCTTC. Translating it yields CASSSPGQGGGYTF.

The V call is TRBV4-1, the J call TRBJ2-1; 7 bases line up with TRBD1. CDR3 length equals 17 residues. V shed 4 bases and J 0 bases; nucleotides not matched to a gene: 9. CDR1 and CDR2 from the germline V gene are MGHRA and YSYEKL. As DNA, the CDR3 is TGCGCCAGCAGCCTCAGTAGGACAGGCAGCTCCTACAATGAGCAGTTCTTC. Amino acid sequence: CASSLSRTGSSYNEQFF.